This T cell receptor beta chain was documented in a study of T cell responses to AZD1222 COVID-19 vaccine. Overall study results and limits: Recipients of two AZD1222 doses showed rising Spike-specific TCR breadth and depth. White British donors predominated, females outnumbered males, and clonal diversity was possibly underestimated.

Sequenced by immunoSEQ multiplex PCR; TCRdb stores in-frame clones only, minus some. The table records approximately 130,000 clones, over 85% of them present only once. This CDR3 is built from 16 residues. Germline V gene sequence: CDR1 SGHTS, CDR2 YDEGEE. Trimming shortened V by 1 base and J by 3 bases, and 14 bases separated the two germline ends. Concerning this clone: No antigen is known for it.

Sequences were derived from peripheral blood, sampled on day 0 of AZD1222 vaccination. The source of this sequence is an adult in good health. The V gene is TRBV5-8, the J gene TRBJ2-4, with D perhaps matching TRBD1 (5 bases). The CDR3 region has the DNA TGTGCCAGCAGCTTGTACTATAGGGGTGTCAAAAACATTCAGTACTTC. Translated: CASSLYYRGVKNIQYF. Using reference TRBV5-8 and TRBJ2-4 for the parts outside the CDR3, the full variable domain is EAGVTQSPTHLIKTRGQQATLRCSPISGHTSVYWYQQALGLGLQFLLWYDEGEERNRGNFPPRFSGRQFPNYSSELNVNALELEDSALYLCASSLYYRGVKNIQYFGAGTRLSVL.